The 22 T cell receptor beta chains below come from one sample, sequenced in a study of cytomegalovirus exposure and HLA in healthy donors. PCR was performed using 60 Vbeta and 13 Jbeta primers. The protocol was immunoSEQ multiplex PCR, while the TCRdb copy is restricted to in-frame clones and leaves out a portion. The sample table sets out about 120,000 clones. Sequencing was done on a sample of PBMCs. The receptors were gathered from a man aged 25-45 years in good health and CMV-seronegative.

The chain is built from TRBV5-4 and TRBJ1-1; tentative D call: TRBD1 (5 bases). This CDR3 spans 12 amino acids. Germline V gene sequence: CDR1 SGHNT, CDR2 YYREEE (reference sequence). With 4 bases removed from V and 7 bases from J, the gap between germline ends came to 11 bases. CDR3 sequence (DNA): TGTGCCAGCAGCGGGGCGGGATTTGAAGCTTTCTTT. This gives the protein CASSGAGFEAFF. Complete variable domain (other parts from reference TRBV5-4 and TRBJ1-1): ETGVTQSPTHLIKTRGQQVTLRCSSQSGHNTVSWYQQALGQGPQFIFQYYREEENGRGNFPPRFSGLQFPNYSSELNVNALELDDSALYLCASSGAGFEAFFGQGTRLTVV.

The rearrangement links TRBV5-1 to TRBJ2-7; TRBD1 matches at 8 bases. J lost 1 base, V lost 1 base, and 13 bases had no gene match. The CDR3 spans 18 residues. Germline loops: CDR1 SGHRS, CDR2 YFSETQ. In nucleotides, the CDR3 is TGCGCCAGCAGCTTGTGGCCAGGGGGCCATCCTAAATCCTACGAGCAGTACTTC. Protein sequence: CASSLWPGGHPKSYEQYF.

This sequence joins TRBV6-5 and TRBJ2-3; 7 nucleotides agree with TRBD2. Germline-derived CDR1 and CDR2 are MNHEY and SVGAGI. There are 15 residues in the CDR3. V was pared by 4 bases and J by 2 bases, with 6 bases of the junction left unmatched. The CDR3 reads CASSSRLANTDTQYF. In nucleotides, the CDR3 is TGTGCCAGCAGTTCTAGACTAGCCAACACAGATACGCAGTATTTT.

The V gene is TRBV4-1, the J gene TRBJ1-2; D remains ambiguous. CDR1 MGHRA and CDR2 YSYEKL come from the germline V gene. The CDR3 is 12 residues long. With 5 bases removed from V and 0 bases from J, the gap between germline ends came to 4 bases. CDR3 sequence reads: CASSGSNYGYTF. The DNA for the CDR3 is TGCGCCAGCAGCGGCTCTAACTATGGCTACACCTTC.

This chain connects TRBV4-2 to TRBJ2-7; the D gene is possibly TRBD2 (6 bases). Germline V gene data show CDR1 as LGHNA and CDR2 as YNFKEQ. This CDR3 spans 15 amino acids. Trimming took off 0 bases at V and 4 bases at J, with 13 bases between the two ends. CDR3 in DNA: TGTGCCAGCAGCCAAGATCCAGGGAGGCCTTACGAGCAGTACTTC. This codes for CASSQDPGRPYEQYF.

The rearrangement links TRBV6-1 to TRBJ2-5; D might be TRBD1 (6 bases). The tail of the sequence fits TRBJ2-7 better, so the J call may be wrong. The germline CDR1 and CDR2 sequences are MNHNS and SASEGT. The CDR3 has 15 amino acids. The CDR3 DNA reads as TGTGCCAGCAGTGGCTGGACAGCTTGGGGCGACGAGCAGTACTTC. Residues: CASSGWTAWGDEQYF.

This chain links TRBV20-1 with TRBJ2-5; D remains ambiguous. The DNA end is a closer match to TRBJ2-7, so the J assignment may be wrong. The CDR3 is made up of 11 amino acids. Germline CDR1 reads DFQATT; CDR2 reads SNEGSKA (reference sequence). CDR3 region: CSAPSSYEQYF. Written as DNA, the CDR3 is TGCAGTGCCCCGAGCTCCTACGAGCAGTACTTC.

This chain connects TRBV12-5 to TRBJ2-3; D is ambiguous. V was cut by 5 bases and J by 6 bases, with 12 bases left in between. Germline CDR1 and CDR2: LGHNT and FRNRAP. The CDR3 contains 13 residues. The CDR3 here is CASGPPAYDTQYF. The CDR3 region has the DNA TGTGCTAGTGGTCCCCCCGCCTACGATACGCAGTATTTT. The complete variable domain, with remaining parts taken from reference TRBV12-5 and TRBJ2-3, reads DARVTQTPRHKVTEMGQEVTMRCQPILGHNTVFWYRQTMMQGLELLAYFRNRAPLDDSGMPKDRFSAEMPDATLATLKIQPSEPRDSAVYFCASGPPAYDTQYFGPGTRLTVL.

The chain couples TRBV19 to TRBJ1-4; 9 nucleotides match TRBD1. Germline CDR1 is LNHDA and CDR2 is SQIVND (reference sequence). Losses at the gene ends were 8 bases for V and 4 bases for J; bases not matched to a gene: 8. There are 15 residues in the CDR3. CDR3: CASYPGTGSNEKLFF. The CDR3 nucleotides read TGTGCCAGTTACCCCGGGACAGGGAGTAATGAAAAACTGTTTTTT.

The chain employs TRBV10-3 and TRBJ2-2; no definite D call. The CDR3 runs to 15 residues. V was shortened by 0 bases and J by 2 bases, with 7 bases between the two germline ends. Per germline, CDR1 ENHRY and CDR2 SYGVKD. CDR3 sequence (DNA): TGTGCCATCAGTGAGTCTCCCAGTAACACCGGGGAGCTGTTTTTT. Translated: CAISESPSNTGELFF.

The CDR3 sequence is CASSPRGTQETQHF. CDR3 DNA: TGTGCCAGCAGCCCGAGGGGGACCCAAGAGACCCAGCATTTT. This chain links TRBV7-9 with TRBJ1-5; maybe TRBD1 (6 bases). V was cut by 5 bases and J by 11 bases, with 19 bases left in between. The V gene's germline CDR1 is SEHNR and CDR2 FQNEAQ (reference sequence). The CDR3 loop spans 14 amino acids.

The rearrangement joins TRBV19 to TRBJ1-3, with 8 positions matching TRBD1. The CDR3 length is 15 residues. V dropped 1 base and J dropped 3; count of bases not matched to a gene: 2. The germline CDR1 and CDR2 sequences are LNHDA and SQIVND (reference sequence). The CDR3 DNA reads TGTGCCAGTAGTATAGTCGGGACAGGTGGAAACACCATATATTTT. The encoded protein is CASSIVGTGGNTIYF.

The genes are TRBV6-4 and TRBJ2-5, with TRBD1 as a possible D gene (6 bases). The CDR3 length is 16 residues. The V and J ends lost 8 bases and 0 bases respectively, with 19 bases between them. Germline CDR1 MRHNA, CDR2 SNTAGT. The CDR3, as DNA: TGTGCCAGCTCCGGACAGTGGTTCGGGGACCAAGAGACCCAGTACTTC. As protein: CASSGQWFGDQETQYF.

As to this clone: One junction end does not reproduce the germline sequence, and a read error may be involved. CDR3: CASSLASGLNQSQHF. The CDR3 DNA sequence: TGCGCCAGCAGCTTGGCTTCAGGGCTCAATCAGTCCCAGCATTTT. The gene calls are TRBV5-1 and TRBJ1-5, with D possibly TRBD1 on 5 matching bases. The V gene's germline CDR1 is SGHRS and CDR2 YFSETQ. This CDR3 has 15 amino acids.

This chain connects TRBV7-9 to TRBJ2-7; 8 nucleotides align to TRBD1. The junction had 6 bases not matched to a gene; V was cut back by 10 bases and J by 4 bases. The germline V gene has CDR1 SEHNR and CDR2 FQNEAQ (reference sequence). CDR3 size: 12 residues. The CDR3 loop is CATGQVLYEQYF. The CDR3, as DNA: TGTGCCACGGGACAGGTGCTTTACGAGCAGTACTTC.

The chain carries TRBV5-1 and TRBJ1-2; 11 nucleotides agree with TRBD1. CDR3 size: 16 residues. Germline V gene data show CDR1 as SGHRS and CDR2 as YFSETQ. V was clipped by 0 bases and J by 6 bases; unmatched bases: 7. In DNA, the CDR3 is TGCGCCAGCAGCTTGGGTCGGACAGGGGGCGCCGATGGCTACACCTTC. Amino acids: CASSLGRTGGADGYTF.

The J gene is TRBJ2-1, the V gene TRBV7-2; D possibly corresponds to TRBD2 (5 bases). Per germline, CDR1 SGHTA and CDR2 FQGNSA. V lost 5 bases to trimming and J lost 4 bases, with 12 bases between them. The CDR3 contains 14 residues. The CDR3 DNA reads TGTGCCAGCAGCCTCGACGGACTGTACAATGAGCAGTTCTTC. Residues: CASSLDGLYNEQFF.

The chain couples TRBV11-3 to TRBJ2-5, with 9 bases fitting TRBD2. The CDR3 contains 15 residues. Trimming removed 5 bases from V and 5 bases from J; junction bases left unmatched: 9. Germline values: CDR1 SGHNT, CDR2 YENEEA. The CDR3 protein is CASSGGAGGWETQYF. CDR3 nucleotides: TGTGCCAGCAGCGGAGGAGCGGGGGGTTGGGAGACCCAGTACTTC.

The CDR3 bases are TGTGCCAGCAGCCCACCGGGACACAGACAAGAGACCCAGTACTTC. Residues: CASSPPGHRQETQYF. This chain links TRBV7-2 with TRBJ2-5; possibly TRBD1 for D (6 bases). V was pared by 5 bases and J by 2 bases, with 15 bases between. Germline V gives CDR1 SGHTA, CDR2 FQGNSA. This CDR3 comprises 15 residues.

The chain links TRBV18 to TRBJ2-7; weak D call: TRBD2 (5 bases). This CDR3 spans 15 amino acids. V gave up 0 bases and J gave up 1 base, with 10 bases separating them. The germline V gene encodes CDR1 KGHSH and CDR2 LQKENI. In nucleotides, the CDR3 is TGTGCCAGCTCACCACCCCGGACTTTATCCTACGAGCAGTACTTC. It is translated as CASSPPRTLSYEQYF.

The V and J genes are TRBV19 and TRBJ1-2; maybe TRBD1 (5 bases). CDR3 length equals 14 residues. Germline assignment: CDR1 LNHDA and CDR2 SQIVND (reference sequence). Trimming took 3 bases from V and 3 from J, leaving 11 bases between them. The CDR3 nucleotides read TGTGCCAGTAGTATCAGGGTCAGTCACTATGGCTACACCTTC. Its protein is CASSIRVSHYGYTF.

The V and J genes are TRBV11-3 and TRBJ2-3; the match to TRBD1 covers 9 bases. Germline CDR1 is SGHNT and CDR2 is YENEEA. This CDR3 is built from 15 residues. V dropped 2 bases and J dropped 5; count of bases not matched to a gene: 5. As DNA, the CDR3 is TGTGCCAGCAGCTTAACAGGGGGCTCGGGAGATACGCAGTATTTT. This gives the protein CASSLTGGSGDTQYF.